Following are 32 T cell receptor beta chains from one sample sequenced in a study of OX40 agonist ivuxolimab in advanced cancers. To prepare the library, the immunoSEQ multiplex PCR assay was applied. TCRdb mirrors the immuneACCESS table, restricted to in-frame sequences. Some clones are absent from its copies; in checked studies, under half trace to an unresolved V gene, and the reason for the others is unknown. The sample contains about 96,000 clones, 84% of them found a single time. Roughly 5.2% of the sample is taken by the ten largest. The specimen was CD4+ or CD8+ T cells sorted from blood, collected in a trial of the OX40 agonist ivuxolimab. These receptor sequences come from an adult with an advanced solid tumor such as melanoma, head and neck, liver or kidney cancer.

The chain employs TRBV19 and TRBJ2-2; D may be TRBD1 (6 bases). From germline, CDR1 is LNHDA and CDR2 SQIVND (reference sequence). Trimming took off 5 bases at V and 0 bases at J, with 19 bases between the two ends. CDR3 length equals 18 residues. The CDR3 nucleotides read TGTGCCAGTAGTTCGTATCAGGGGTTGGGATCGAACACCGGGGAGCTGTTTTTT. Amino acids: CASSSYQGLGSNTGELFF.

This clone showed up just a few times. V gene TRBV7-9 combines with J gene TRBJ1-5; 7 nucleotides match TRBD1. From germline, CDR1 is SEHNR and CDR2 FQNEAQ (reference sequence). The V gene end was trimmed by 1 base and the J gene end by 2 bases; junction bases not matched to a gene: 5. This CDR3 comprises 16 residues. The CDR3: CASSLGQGGGNQPQHF. In DNA, the CDR3 is TGTGCCAGCAGCTTAGGACAGGGCGGTGGCAATCAGCCCCAGCATTTT.

This clone was found once. The CDR3 is CASSISGNTEAFF. CDR3 coding DNA: TGTGCCAGTAGTATATCAGGGAACACTGAAGCTTTCTTT. The chain is built from TRBV19 and TRBJ1-1; D is ambiguous. This CDR3 contains 13 residues. V lost 2 bases, J lost 1 base, and 5 bases lay in between. Looked up from germline, CDR1 is LNHDA and CDR2 is SQIVND (reference sequence).

The genes are TRBV5-1 and TRBJ2-3; 8 bases agree with TRBD2. CDR3 length: 15 amino acids. V lost 4 bases to trimming and J lost 1 base; unmatched junction nucleotides: 5. CDR1 SGHRS and CDR2 YFSETQ come from the germline V gene. The CDR3 sequence: CASSPGRGGTDTQYF. CDR3 nucleotides: TGCGCCAGCAGCCCCGGGAGGGGGGGCACAGATACGCAGTATTTT.

The chain employs TRBV6-5 and TRBJ1-3; possible D gene TRBD1, 5 bases. Germline V lookup: CDR1 MNHEY, CDR2 SVGAGI. V lost 5 bases and J 3 bases, leaving 11 bases between the germline ends. The CDR3 is 14 residues long. CDR3 region: CASSRDRDGNTIYF. The CDR3 DNA sequence: TGTGCCAGCAGTCGTGACAGAGATGGAAACACCATATATTTT.

This clone was detected only a few times. The chain uses TRBV9 and TRBJ2-3; D is unresolved. From germline, CDR1 is SGDLS and CDR2 YYNGEE. V was cut by 0 bases and J by 4 bases, with 9 bases left in between. The CDR3 extends over 14 amino acids. Here the CDR3 reads CASSVGVGPDTQYF. Written as DNA, the CDR3 is TGTGCCAGCAGCGTAGGGGTGGGCCCAGATACGCAGTATTTT.

This rearrangement joins TRBV5-1 to TRBJ1-5; D perhaps matches TRBD1 (5 bases). The CDR3 loop spans 15 amino acids. Germline V gene sequence: CDR1 SGHRS, CDR2 YFSETQ. V was shortened by 0 bases and J by 7 bases, with 14 bases between the two germline ends. The CDR3 loop reads CASSLVGGEGQPQHF. In DNA form, the CDR3 reads TGCGCCAGCAGCTTGGTAGGAGGGGAAGGACAGCCCCAGCATTTT.

This clone was counted a few times. This chain links TRBV27 with TRBJ1-1; 7 bases align to TRBD1. The CDR3 sequence is 14 residues long. Germline CDR1 MNHEY, CDR2 SMNVEV (reference sequence). V lost 3 bases, J lost 4 bases, and 5 bases stayed unmatched. The CDR3 is CASSFLQGITEAFF. The CDR3 DNA reads TGTGCCAGCAGTTTCCTACAGGGGATCACTGAAGCTTTCTTT.

This clone is a singleton in its sample. The V call is TRBV18, the J call TRBJ2-7, with no clear D. Germline CDR1 and CDR2: KGHSH and LQKENI. V lost 2 bases and J lost 6, with 11 bases in between. The CDR3 has 13 residues. The CDR3 is CASSPTEGGEQYF. For the CDR3, the DNA is TGTGCCAGCTCACCAACGGAAGGTGGCGAGCAGTACTTC.

This clone has more than one count but fewer than ten. The genes are TRBV5-4 and TRBJ2-3, with 16 bases aligning to TRBD2. Germline CDR1 reads SGHNT; CDR2 reads YYREEE (reference sequence). CDR3 length equals 19 residues. The V and J ends lost 4 bases and 0 bases, in that order; junction bases with no gene match: 8. The CDR3 bases are TGTGCCAGCAGCCCGGGACTAGCGGGGGGGTACTCTAGCACAGATACGCAGTATTTT. Translating gives CASSPGLAGGYSSTDTQYF.

V gene TRBV11-3 combines with J gene TRBJ2-1; no firm D call. The CDR3 totals 15 residues. Germline CDR1 is SGHNT and CDR2 is YENEEA. V lost 3 bases to trimming and J lost 7 bases, with 16 bases between them. CDR3 nucleotide sequence: TGTGCCAGCAGCTTCACCCTCCTGAGGCGGAATGAGCAGTTCTTC. Protein: CASSFTLLRRNEQFF.

The chain uses TRBV4-3 and TRBJ2-3; tentatively, D is TRBD2 (6 bases). The V end lost 4 bases, the J end lost 4 bases, and 12 bases lay between the germline ends. This CDR3 spans 14 amino acids. Germline V gives CDR1 LGHNA, CDR2 YSLEER. The CDR3 coding sequence is TGCGCCAGCAGCCCTCATTGGGGGGCAGATACGCAGTATTTT. It is translated as CASSPHWGADTQYF.

This clone came up a few times. The chain joins TRBV2 to TRBJ1-5; the match to TRBD1 covers 9 bases. The V gene end was trimmed by 4 bases and the J gene end by 4 bases; junction bases not matched to a gene: 2. CDR1 is SNHLY and CDR2 is FYNNEI in the germline V gene. The length of the CDR3 is 14 residues. CDR3 protein: CASSGGQGNQPQHF. In DNA, the CDR3 is TGTGCCAGCAGTGGAGGACAGGGGAATCAGCCCCAGCATTTT.

The chain carries TRBV5-6 and TRBJ2-7; D is possibly TRBD1 (5 bases). The germline V gene encodes CDR1 SGHDT and CDR2 YYEEEE. The V end was cut by 0 bases, the J end by 3 bases, with 13 bases between. This CDR3 spans 15 amino acids. The CDR3 loop is CASSLGGSASYEQYF. DNA of the CDR3: TGTGCCAGCAGCTTGGGGGGCAGTGCTAGCTACGAGCAGTACTTC.

The chain uses TRBV2 and TRBJ2-3; a weak D match, TRBD2 (6 bases). This CDR3 comprises 17 residues. The V gene lost 1 base and the J gene lost 6 bases, with 20 bases spanning the gap. Germline CDR1 reads SNHLY; CDR2 reads FYNNEI. CDR3 nucleotide sequence: TGTGCCAGCAGTGAAGTTGGGGACTCCCCTCCAAGGGATACGCAGTATTTT. As protein: CASSEVGDSPPRDTQYF. Variable domain in full (rest from reference TRBV2 and TRBJ2-3): EPEVTQTPSHQVTQMGQEVILRCVPISNHLYFYWYRQILGQKVEFLVSFYNNEISEKSEIFDDQFSVERPDGSNFTLKIRSTKLEDSAMYFCASSEVGDSPPRDTQYFGPGTRLTVL.

The V and J genes are TRBV11-3 and TRBJ2-1; no definite D call. The CDR3 is 12 residues long. Germline-derived CDR1 and CDR2 are SGHNT and YENEEA. V gave up 0 bases and J gave up 6 bases, with 3 bases separating them. Here the CDR3 reads CASSLEGNEQFF. CDR3 sequence (DNA): TGTGCCAGCAGCTTAGAAGGCAATGAGCAGTTCTTC.

This clone was seen once. The J gene is TRBJ1-1, the V gene TRBV2; D remains unclear. The germline gives CDR1 SNHLY, CDR2 FYNNEI. The CDR3 totals 11 residues. The germline V and J ends were trimmed by 6 bases and 4 bases, with 6 bases remaining between them. This CDR3 is CASREPTEAFF. The CDR3 nucleotides are TGTGCCAGCAGAGAACCCACTGAAGCTTTCTTT. Full variable domain (missing parts from reference TRBV2 and TRBJ1-1): EPEVTQTPSHQVTQMGQEVILRCVPISNHLYFYWYRQILGQKVEFLVSFYNNEISEKSEIFDDQFSVERPDGSNFTLKIRSTKLEDSAMYFCASREPTEAFFGQGTRLTVV.

The chain joins TRBV2 to TRBJ2-7, with unresolved D. In germline, CDR1 is SNHLY, CDR2 FYNNEI. The CDR3 totals 13 residues. Trimming stripped 4 bases from V and 2 bases from J, with 9 bases between. This CDR3 is CASSVMVTYEQYF. CDR3 DNA: TGTGCCAGCAGTGTAATGGTGACCTACGAGCAGTACTTC.

The V gene is TRBV12-5, the J gene TRBJ2-2; TRBD1 matches at 7 bases. The CDR3 is made up of 14 amino acids. Germline CDR1 is LGHNT and CDR2 is FRNRAP. V trimming: 4 bases; J trimming: 4 bases; junction bases outside the gene matches: 3. The DNA for the CDR3 is TGTGCTAGTGGTTCCAACAGGGGCACCGGGGAGCTGTTTTTT. Protein sequence: CASGSNRGTGELFF.

The rearrangement links TRBV6-5 to TRBJ1-4; weak D call: TRBD1 (5 bases). V was shortened by 5 bases and J by 6 bases, with 10 bases between the two germline ends. The CDR3 sequence is 13 residues long. In germline, CDR1 is MNHEY, CDR2 SVGAGI. The CDR3 bases are TGTGCCAGCAGTCTCAGGGTGGATGAAAAACTGTTTTTT. Residues: CASSLRVDEKLFF.

The chain joins TRBV6-5 to TRBJ1-2; tentatively, D is TRBD1 (5 bases). The CDR3 is 12 residues long. Trimming cost V 10 bases and J 5 bases, with 14 bases left between them. Germline-derived CDR1 and CDR2 are MNHEY and SVGAGI. The CDR3 bases are TGTGCCACCCGAACAGGCGAATATGGCTACACCTTC. It is translated as CATRTGEYGYTF.

This chain uses TRBV27 with TRBJ1-4; a possible D gene is TRBD1 (5 bases). The CDR3 runs 17 residues. CDR1 is MNHEY, CDR2 SMNVEV, per germline (reference sequence). V lost 3 bases and J 3 bases, leaving 17 bases between the germline ends. CDR3: CASSLIPRAAANEKLFF. Here the CDR3 DNA reads TGTGCCAGCAGTTTGATCCCCAGGGCGGCAGCTAATGAAAAACTGTTTTTT.

This clone was seen a single time. The chain joins TRBV9 to TRBJ2-3; 7 bases line up with TRBD2. This CDR3 comprises 15 residues. Germline V gene data show CDR1 as SGDLS and CDR2 as YYNGEE. V dropped 4 bases and J dropped 0; count of bases not matched to a gene: 5. The CDR3 bases are TGTGCCAGCAGCACCCTAGCGGAGAGCACAGATACGCAGTATTTT. It is translated as CASSTLAESTDTQYF. The variable domain in full, with the rest retrieved from reference TRBV9 and TRBJ2-3, is DSGVTQTPKHLITATGQRVTLRCSPRSGDLSVYWYQQSLDQGLQFLIQYYNGEERAKGNILERFSAQQFPDLHSELNLSSLELGDSALYFCASSTLAESTDTQYFGPGTRLTVL.

This chain joins TRBV18 and TRBJ1-5; a possible D gene is TRBD1 (6 bases). The germline CDR1 and CDR2 sequences are KGHSH and LQKENI. CDR3 length: 14 residues. The ends were cut back, 2 bases at V and 6 bases at J, with 11 bases in the middle. The CDR3 DNA reads as TGTGCCAGCTCACCAGGGGGAGGGGGTCAGCCCCAGCATTTT. Translating it yields CASSPGGGGQPQHF.

The chain combines TRBV6-7 with TRBJ1-2; tentative D call: TRBD1 (5 bases). TRBV6-7 is filed as an ORF, its function uncertain. With 4 bases removed from V and 5 bases from J, the gap between germline ends came to 14 bases. There are 14 residues in the CDR3. Here the CDR3 DNA reads TGTGCCAGCAGTTCACGACAGAAACTTTATGGCTACACCTTC. It specifies CASSSRQKLYGYTF.

The V gene is TRBV9, the J gene TRBJ1-1; the match to TRBD1 covers 7 bases. J lost 1 base, V lost 4 bases, and 7 bases had no gene match. Germline V gene lookup returns CDR1 SGDLS and CDR2 YYNGEE. The CDR3 totals 15 residues. CDR3 region: CASSPRPGGNTEAFF. The CDR3 bases are TGTGCCAGCAGCCCCCGTCCAGGGGGGAACACTGAAGCTTTCTTT.

The chain recombines TRBV5-1 with TRBJ2-3; unclear D gene. The CDR3 contains 16 residues. The germline V and J ends were trimmed by 4 bases and 1 base, with 16 bases remaining between them. The germline V gene encodes CDR1 SGHRS and CDR2 YFSETQ. The CDR3 loop reads CASSPWGRSGTDTQYF. The CDR3, as DNA: TGCGCCAGCAGCCCCTGGGGTCGGTCGGGCACAGATACGCAGTATTTT. Full variable domain (rest looked up from reference TRBV5-1 and TRBJ2-3): KAGVTQTPRYLIKTRGQQVTLSCSPISGHRSVSWYQQTPGQGLQFLFEYFSETQRNKGNFPGRFSGRQFSNSRSEMNVSTLELGDSALYLCASSPWGRSGTDTQYFGPGTRLTVL.

The rearrangement uses TRBV2 and TRBJ1-4; D is unclear. V was shortened by 6 bases and J by 4 bases, with 12 bases between the two germline ends. The CDR3 is 14 amino acids. From germline, CDR1 is SNHLY and CDR2 FYNNEI. This CDR3 is CASRLDGGNEKLFF. The CDR3 nucleotides are TGTGCCAGCAGGTTGGACGGTGGTAATGAAAAACTGTTTTTT.

CDR3 DNA: TGTGCCAGCAGCCAAGCCGCGCAACCCGGCACTGAAGCTTTCTTT. It specifies CASSQAAQPGTEAFF. The chain links TRBV4-2 to TRBJ1-1; D gene uncertain. The germline V gene encodes CDR1 LGHNA and CDR2 YNFKEQ. The CDR3 loop spans 15 amino acids. The ends were cut back, 1 base at V and 4 bases at J, with 13 bases in the middle.

The gene calls are TRBV19 and TRBJ1-6; 7 nucleotides agree with TRBD1. V lost 6 bases and J lost 0; bases outside the gene matches: 8. This CDR3 contains 17 residues. In germline, CDR1 is LNHDA, CDR2 SQIVND (reference sequence). Written as DNA, the CDR3 is TGTGCCAGTAGGGGGGACAGCGTAAGCTCCTATAATTCACCCCTCCACTTT. This gives the protein CASRGDSVSSYNSPLHF.

The chain recombines TRBV5-6 with TRBJ1-3; 7 nucleotides line up with TRBD1. The germline gives CDR1 SGHDT, CDR2 YYEEEE. J gave up 2 bases and V 4 bases, and 6 bases lay outside the gene matches. The CDR3 sequence is 15 residues long. The DNA of the CDR3 is TGTGCCAGCAGCCCGCCACAGGGGACTGGAAACACCATATATTTT. Amino acids: CASSPPQGTGNTIYF.

This clone appeared a single time. The chain employs TRBV27 and TRBJ2-7, with TRBD1 as a possible D gene (6 bases). Trimming pared 3 bases from V and 4 bases from J, leaving 13 bases between. This CDR3 is 14 amino acids long. CDR1 MNHEY and CDR2 SMNVEV come from the germline V gene (reference sequence). CDR3 nucleotide sequence: TGTGCCAGCAGTTTCCGGGACAACACTTACGAGCAGTACTTC. Protein product: CASSFRDNTYEQYF.